What follows is one T cell receptor beta chain and its context. The antigen is not known. Assay: immunoSEQ multiplex PCR; the TCRdb copy retains only in-frame clones and omits some. Here the sample spans 150,000 to 200,000 clones, roughly nine tenths being singletons. The CDR3 has 14 amino acids. Trimming left V 5 bases short and J 7 bases short, with 14 bases between. Per germline, CDR1 LNHDA and CDR2 SQIVND (reference sequence). The data are from a study of T cell responses to AZD1222 COVID-19 vaccine. Study results and limitations: Clonal diversity was possibly underestimated, and the donors were mostly white British, with more females. The breadth and depth of Spike-specific TCRs increased once two AZD1222 doses had been given.

V gene TRBV19 combines with J gene TRBJ1-4, with D perhaps TRBD1 (5 bases). The source is an adult who received the MenACWY meningococcal vaccine as a control. The material sequenced was peripheral blood, taken 28 days after the second dose of the MenACWY control vaccine. The CDR3 DNA is TGTGCCAGTAGTGGGGCGGGGCGTGGTGAAAAACTGTTTTTT. Encoded protein: CASSGAGRGEKLFF. Full variable domain (outside the CDR3, taken from reference TRBV19 and TRBJ1-4): DGGITQSPKYLFRKEGQNVTLSCEQNLNHDAMYWYRQDPGQGLRLIYYSQIVNDFQKGDIAEGYSVSREKKESFPLTVTSAQKNPTAFYLCASSGAGRGEKLFFGSGTQLSVL.